This T cell receptor (beta chain) was found in a study of blood T cell repertoires in COVID-19. Study background: Spain, Italy and the United States supplied samples that represented acute and convalescent COVID-19. PBMCs, B-cell-depleted T cells, or T cells were the source of the cDNA or gDNA that made up the material.

Libraries were prepared by immunoSEQ multiplex PCR; TCRdb keeps only in-frame clonotypes and omits some of them. In the table there are around 140,000 clones, around nine tenths of which are singletons. One Seattle source followed patients from active infection through their disease course. Germline V gene data show CDR1 as SQVTM and CDR2 as ANQGSEA. V was pared by 6 bases and J by 3 bases, with 9 bases between. This CDR3 comprises 11 residues. This TCR was sampled from a man in his 60s with COVID-19, enrolled during active disease. The sample comprised peripheral blood. V usage is TRBV29-1 and J usage is TRBJ2-7, with no clear D. CDR3 amino acids: CSVERGYEQYF. As DNA, the CDR3 is TGCAGCGTGGAGAGAGGCTACGAGCAGTACTTC.